Below, one T cell receptor (beta chain) is given with its context. Some clones are missing from TCRdb's copy, which holds only in-frame ones; the method was immunoSEQ multiplex PCR. The repertoire holds 85,000 or so clones, with 95% as singletons. The data originate from a study of siplizumab effects on memory and regulatory T cells. CDR1 SGHTA and CDR2 FQGTGA come from the germline V gene. This CDR3 is built from 16 residues. The V end was cut by 4 bases, the J end by 0 bases, with 13 bases between. V is TRBV7-3 and J is TRBJ2-1; D call uncertain. The sequenced sample was CD8+ T cells sorted from blood. This receptor was obtained from a human donor in good health. The CDR3 here is CASSSTASSSYNEQFF. For the CDR3, the DNA is TGTGCCAGCAGCTCAACAGCGTCCAGCTCCTACAATGAGCAGTTCTTC.